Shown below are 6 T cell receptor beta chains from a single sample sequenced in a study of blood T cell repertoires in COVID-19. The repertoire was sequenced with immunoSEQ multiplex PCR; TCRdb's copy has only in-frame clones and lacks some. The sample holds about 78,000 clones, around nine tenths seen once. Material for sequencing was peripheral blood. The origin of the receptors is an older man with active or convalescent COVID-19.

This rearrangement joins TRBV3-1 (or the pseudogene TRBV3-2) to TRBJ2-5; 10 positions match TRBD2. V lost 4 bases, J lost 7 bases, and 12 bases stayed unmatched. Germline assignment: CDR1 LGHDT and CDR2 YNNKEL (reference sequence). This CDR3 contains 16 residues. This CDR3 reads CASSRISGRVAPTQYF. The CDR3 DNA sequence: TGTGCCAGCAGCCGGATAAGCGGGAGGGTCGCACCGACCCAGTACTTC.

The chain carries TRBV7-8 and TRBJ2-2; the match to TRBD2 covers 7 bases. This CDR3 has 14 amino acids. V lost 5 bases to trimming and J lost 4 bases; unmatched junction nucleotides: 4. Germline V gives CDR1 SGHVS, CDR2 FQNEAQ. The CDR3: CASSPRLATGELFF. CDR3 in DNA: TGTGCCAGCAGCCCGCGACTAGCCACCGGGGAGCTGTTTTTT.

In DNA form, the CDR3 reads TGTGCCAGCAGCTTACAGGGGGGAAGCGAGCAGTACTTC. Its protein is CASSLQGGSEQYF. The rearrangement joins TRBV11-2 to TRBJ2-7, with D possibly matching TRBD1 (7 bases). Trimming took off 2 bases at V and 6 bases at J, with 11 bases between the two ends. This CDR3 region has 13 residues. Germline loops: CDR1 SGHAT, CDR2 FQNNGV.

The CDR3 region is CASSFQPGDTEAFF. CDR3 coding DNA: TGCGCCAGCAGCTTTCAACCAGGGGACACTGAAGCTTTCTTT. The chain carries TRBV5-1 and TRBJ1-1; D perhaps matches TRBD1 (6 bases). V lost 2 bases and J 3 bases, leaving 11 bases between the germline ends. This CDR3 is built from 14 residues. Germline V gene data show CDR1 as SGHRS and CDR2 as YFSETQ.

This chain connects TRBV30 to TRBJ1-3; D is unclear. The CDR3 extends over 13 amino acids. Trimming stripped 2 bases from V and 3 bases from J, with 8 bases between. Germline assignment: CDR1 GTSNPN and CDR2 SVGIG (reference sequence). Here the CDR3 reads CAWSSTYGNTIYF. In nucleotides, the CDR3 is TGTGCCTGGAGTTCAACTTATGGAAACACCATATATTTT. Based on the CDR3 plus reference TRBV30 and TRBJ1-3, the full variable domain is SQTIHQWPATLVQPVGSPLSLECTVEGTSNPNLYWYRQAAGRGLQLLFYSVGIGQISSEVPQNLSASRPQDRQFILSSKKLLLSDSGFYLCAWSSTYGNTIYFGEGSWLTVV.

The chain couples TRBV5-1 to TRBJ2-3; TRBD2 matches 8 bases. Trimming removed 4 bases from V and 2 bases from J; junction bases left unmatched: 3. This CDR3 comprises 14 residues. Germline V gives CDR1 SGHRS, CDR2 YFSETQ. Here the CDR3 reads CASSPGLDTDTQYF. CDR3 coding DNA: TGCGCCAGCAGCCCGGGACTAGACACAGATACGCAGTATTTT.